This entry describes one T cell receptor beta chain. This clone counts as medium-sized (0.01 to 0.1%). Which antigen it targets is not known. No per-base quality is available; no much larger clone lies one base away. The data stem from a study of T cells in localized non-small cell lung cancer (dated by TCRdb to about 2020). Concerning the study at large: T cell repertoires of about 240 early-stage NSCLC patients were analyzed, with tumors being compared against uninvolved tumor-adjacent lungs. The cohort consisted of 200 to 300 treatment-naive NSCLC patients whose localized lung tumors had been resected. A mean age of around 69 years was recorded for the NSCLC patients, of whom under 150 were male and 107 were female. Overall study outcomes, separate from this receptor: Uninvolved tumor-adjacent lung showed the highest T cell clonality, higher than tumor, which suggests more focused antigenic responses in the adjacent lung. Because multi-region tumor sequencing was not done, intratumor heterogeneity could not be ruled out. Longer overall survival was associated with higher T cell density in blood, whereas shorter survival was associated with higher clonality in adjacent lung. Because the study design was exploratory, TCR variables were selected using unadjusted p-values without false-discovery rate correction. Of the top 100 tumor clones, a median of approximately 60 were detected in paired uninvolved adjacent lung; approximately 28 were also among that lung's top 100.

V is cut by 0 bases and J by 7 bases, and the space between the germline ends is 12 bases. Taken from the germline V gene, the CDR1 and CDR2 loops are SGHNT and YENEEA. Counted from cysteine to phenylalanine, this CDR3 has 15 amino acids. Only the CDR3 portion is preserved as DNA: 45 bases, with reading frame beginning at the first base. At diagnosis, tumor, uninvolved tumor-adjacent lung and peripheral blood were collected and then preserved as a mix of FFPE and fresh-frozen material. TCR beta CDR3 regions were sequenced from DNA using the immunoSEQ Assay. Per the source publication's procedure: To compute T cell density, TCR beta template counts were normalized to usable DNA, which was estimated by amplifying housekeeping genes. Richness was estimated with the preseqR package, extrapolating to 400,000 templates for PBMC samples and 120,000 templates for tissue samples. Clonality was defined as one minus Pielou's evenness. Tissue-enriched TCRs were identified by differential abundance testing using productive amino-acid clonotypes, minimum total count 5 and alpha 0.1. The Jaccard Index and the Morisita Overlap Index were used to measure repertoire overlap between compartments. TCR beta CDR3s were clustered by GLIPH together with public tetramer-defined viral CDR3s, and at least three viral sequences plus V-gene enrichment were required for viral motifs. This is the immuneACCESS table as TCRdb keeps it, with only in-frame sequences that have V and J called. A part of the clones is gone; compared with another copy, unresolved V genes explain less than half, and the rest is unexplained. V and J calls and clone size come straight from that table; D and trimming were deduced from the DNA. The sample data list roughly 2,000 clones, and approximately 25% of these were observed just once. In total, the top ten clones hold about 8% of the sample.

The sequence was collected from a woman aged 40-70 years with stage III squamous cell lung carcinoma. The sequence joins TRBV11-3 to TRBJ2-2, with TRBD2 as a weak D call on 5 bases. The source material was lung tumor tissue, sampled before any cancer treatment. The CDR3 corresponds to CASSLDWAAGGELFF. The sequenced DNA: TGTGCCAGCAGCTTAGATTGGGCTGCGGGCGGGGAGCTGTTTTTT.